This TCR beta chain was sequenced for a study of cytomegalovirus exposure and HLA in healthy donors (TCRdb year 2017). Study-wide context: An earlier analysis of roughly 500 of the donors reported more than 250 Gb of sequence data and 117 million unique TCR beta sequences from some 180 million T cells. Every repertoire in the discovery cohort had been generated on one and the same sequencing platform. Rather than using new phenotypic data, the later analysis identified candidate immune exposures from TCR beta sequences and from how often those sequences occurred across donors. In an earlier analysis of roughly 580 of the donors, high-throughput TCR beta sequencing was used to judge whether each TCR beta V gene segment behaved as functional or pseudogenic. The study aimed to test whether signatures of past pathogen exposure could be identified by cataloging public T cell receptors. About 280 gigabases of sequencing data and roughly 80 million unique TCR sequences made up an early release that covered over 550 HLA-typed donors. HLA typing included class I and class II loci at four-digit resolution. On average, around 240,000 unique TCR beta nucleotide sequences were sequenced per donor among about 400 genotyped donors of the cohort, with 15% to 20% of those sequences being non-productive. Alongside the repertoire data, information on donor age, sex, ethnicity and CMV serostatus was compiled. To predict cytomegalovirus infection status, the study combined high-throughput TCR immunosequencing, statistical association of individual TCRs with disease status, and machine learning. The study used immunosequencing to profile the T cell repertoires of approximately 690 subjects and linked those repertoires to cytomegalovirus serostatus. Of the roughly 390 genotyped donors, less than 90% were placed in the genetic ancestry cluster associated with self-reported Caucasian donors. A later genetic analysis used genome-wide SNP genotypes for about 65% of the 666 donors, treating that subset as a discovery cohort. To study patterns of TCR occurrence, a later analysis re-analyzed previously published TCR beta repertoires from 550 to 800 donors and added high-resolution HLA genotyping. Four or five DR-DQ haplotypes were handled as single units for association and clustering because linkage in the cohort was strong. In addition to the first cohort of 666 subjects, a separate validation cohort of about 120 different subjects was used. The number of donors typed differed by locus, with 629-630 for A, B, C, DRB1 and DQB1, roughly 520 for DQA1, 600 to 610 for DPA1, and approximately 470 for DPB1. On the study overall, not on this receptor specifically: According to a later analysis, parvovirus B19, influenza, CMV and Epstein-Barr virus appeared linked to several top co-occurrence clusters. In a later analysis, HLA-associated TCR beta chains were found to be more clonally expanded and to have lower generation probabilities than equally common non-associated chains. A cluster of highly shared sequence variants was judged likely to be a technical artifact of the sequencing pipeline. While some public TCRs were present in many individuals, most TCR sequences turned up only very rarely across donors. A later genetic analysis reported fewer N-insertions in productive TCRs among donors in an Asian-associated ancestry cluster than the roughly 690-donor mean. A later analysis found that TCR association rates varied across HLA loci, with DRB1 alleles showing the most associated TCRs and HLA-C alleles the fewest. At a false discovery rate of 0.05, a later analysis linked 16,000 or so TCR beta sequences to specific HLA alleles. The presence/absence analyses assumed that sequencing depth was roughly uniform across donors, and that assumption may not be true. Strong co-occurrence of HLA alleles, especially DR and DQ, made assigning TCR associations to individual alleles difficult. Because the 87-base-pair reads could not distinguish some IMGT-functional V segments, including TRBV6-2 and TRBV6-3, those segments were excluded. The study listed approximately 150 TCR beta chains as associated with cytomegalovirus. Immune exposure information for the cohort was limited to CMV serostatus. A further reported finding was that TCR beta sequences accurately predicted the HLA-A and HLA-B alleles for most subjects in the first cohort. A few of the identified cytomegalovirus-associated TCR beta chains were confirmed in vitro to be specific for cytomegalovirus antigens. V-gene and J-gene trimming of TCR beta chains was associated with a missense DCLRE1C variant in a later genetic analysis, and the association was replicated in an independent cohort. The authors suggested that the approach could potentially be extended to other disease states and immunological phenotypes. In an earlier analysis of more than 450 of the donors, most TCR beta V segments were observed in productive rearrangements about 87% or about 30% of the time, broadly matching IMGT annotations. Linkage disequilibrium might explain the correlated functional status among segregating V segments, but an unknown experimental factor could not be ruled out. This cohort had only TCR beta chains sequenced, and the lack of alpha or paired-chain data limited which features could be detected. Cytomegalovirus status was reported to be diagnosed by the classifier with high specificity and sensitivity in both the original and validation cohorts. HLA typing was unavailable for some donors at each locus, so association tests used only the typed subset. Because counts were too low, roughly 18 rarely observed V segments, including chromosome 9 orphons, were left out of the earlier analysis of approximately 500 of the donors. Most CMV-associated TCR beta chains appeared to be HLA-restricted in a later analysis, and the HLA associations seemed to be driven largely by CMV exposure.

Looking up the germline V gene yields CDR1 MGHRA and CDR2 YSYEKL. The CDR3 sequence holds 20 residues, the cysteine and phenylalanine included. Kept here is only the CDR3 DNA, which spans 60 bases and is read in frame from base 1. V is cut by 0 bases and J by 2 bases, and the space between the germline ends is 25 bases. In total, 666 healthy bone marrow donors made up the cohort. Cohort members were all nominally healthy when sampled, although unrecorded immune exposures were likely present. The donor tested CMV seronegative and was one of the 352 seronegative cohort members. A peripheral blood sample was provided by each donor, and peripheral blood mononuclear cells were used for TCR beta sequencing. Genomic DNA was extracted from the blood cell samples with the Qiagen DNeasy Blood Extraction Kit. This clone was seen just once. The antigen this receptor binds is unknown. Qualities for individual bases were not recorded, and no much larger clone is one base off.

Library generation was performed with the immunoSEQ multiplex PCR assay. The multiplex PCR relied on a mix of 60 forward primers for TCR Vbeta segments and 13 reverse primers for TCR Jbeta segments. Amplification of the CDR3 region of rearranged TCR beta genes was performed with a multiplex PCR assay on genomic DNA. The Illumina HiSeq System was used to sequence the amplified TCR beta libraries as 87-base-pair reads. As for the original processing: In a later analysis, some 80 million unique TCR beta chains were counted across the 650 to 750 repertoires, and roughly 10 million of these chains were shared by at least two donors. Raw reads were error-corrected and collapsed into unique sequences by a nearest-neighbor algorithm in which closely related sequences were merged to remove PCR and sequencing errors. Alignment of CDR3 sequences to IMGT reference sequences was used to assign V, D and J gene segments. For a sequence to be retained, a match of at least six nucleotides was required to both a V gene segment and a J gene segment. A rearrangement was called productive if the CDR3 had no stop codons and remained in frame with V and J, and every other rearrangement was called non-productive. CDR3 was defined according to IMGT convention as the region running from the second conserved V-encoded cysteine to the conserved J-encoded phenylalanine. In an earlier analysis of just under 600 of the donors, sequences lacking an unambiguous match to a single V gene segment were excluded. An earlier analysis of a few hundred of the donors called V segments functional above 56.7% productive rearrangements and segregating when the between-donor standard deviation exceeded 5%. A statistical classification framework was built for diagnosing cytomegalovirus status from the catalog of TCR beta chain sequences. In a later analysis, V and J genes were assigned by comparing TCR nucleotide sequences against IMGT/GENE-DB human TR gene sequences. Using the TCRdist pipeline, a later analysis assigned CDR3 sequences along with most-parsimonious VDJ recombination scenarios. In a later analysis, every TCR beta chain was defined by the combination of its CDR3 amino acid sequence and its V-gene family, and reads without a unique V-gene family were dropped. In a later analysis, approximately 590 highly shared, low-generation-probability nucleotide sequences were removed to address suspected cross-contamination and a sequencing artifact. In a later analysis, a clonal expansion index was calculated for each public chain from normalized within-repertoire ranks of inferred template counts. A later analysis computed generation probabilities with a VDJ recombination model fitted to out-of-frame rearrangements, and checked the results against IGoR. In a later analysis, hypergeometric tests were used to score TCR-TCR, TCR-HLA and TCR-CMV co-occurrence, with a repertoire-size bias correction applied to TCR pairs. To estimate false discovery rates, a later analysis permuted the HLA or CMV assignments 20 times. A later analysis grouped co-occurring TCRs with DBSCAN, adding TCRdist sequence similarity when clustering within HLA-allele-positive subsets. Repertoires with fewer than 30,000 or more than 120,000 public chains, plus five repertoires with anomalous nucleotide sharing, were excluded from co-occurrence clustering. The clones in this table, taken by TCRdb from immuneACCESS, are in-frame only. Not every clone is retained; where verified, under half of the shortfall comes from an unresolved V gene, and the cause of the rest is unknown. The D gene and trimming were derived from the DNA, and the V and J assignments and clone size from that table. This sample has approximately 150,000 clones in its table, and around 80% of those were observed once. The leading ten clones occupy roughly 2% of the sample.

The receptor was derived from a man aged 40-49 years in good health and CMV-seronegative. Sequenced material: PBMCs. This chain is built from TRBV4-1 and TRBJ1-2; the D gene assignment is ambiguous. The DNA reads TGCGCCAGCAGCCAAGAAAGGCAGCGCGGTCCCCCGCCAAAGAACTATGGCTACACCTTC. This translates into CASSQERQRGPPPKNYGYTF.